The next 26 T cell receptor beta chains were all read from a single sample in a study of T cell responses to AZD1222 COVID-19 vaccine. Here immunoSEQ multiplex PCR was the method, and the copy in TCRdb shows in-frame clones only, minus some. The sample consists of tens of thousands of clones, around 86% of them appearing once. The source material was peripheral blood, sampled on day 0 of AZD1222 vaccination. The receptors derive from an adult in good health.

Regarding this clone: A read error is likely, as this CDR3 ends without the conserved phenylalanine or tryptophan. V and J are TRBV4-2 and TRBJ1-5; D not resolved. V gave up 0 bases and J gave up 9 bases, with 9 bases separating them. This CDR3 has 13 amino acids. Germline V gene data show CDR1 as LGHNA and CDR2 as YNFKEQ. CDR3 nucleotides: TGTGCCAGCAGCCAAGACCATCAGTGGCCCCAGCATCTT. Translated, it gives CASSQDHQWPQHL.

This clone was seen a single time. This chain uses TRBV18 with TRBJ2-7; a possible D gene is TRBD2 (6 bases). Germline V gives CDR1 KGHSH, CDR2 LQKENI. V was trimmed by 5 bases and J by 5 bases, leaving 16 bases between them. The CDR3 has 14 residues. The CDR3 sequence: CASSSETSYDEQYF. In DNA form, the CDR3 reads TGTGCCAGCTCATCGGAAACTAGCTACGACGAGCAGTACTTC.

The chain is built from TRBV3-1 (or the pseudogene TRBV3-2) and TRBJ1-2; TRBD1 is a possible D gene (6 bases). The CDR3 runs to 14 residues. Trimming stripped 5 bases from V and 7 bases from J, with 17 bases between. Germline V gene data show CDR1 as LGHDT and CDR2 as YNNKEL (reference sequence). The CDR3 protein is CASSSRQDGSGYTF. CDR3 DNA sequence: TGTGCCAGCAGCTCCCGACAGGACGGTAGTGGCTACACCTTC.

The rearrangement uses TRBV19 and TRBJ1-1, with D uncertain. V was cut by 1 base and J by 0 bases, with 15 bases left in between. Germline assignment: CDR1 LNHDA and CDR2 SQIVND (reference sequence). This CDR3 contains 17 residues. CDR3 residues: CASSIAAGSTMNTEAFF. The DNA of the CDR3 is TGTGCCAGTAGTATAGCTGCAGGTTCCACAATGAACACTGAAGCTTTCTTT.

Points on this clone: It is likely a read error, because the conserved phenylalanine at the end of the CDR3 is missing. The DNA is left out, because the CDR3 cannot be placed on it with certainty; the CDR3 is given as TCRdb lists it. The V gene is TRBV23-1, the J gene TRBJ2-7; the DNA was not used to check the table's D call, TRBD1. TRBV23-1 counts as an open reading frame of uncertain function. Both ends counted, the CDR3 spans 9 residues. The CDR3 spells CASSRQATY.

The J gene is TRBJ1-4, the V gene TRBV4-1; maybe TRBD1 (6 bases). Trimming shortened V by 4 bases and J by 4 bases, and 13 bases separated the two germline ends. The CDR3 is 15 residues long. Germline V gives CDR1 MGHRA, CDR2 YSYEKL. CDR3: CASSRGAGVNEKLFF. The CDR3 region has the DNA TGCGCCAGCAGCCGGGGGGCGGGCGTTAATGAAAAACTGTTTTTT.

The V call is TRBV11-2, the J call TRBJ2-3, with 10 nucleotides matching TRBD2. Germline trimming cut 5 bases from V and 5 bases from J; bases unmatched to any gene: 7. The CDR3 has 15 residues. Germline lookup yields CDR1 SGHAT and CDR2 FQNNGV. The CDR3, as DNA: TGTGCCAGCAGCACCGAGCGGGGGGGCGGAGATACGCAGTATTTT. It is translated as CASSTERGGGDTQYF.

This chain uses TRBV27 with TRBJ1-4, with D hard to call. Trimming stripped 11 bases from V and 8 bases from J, with 21 bases between. Germline V CDR1 and CDR2: MNHEY, SMNVEV (reference sequence). This CDR3 has 14 residues. The DNA for the CDR3 is TGTGCCCCCCCAAAGCCCCCCATAGGGGAAAAACTGTTTTTT. It is translated as CAPPKPPIGEKLFF.

The gene calls are TRBV25-1 and TRBJ1-2; 7 bases are shared with TRBD1. V dropped 5 bases and J dropped 0; count of bases not matched to a gene: 6. CDR1 and CDR2 (germline): MGHDK, SYGVNS. The CDR3 has 15 amino acids. The CDR3 DNA reads as TGTGCCAGCAGTAGAACAGGGGAGGCTAACTATGGCTACACCTTC. Its protein is CASSRTGEANYGYTF.

V usage is TRBV30 and J usage is TRBJ1-2; D is unresolved. CDR3 length: 13 amino acids. Germline V gene sequence: CDR1 GTSNPN, CDR2 SVGIG (reference sequence). Trimming stripped 0 bases from V and 8 bases from J, with 13 bases between. The DNA for the CDR3 is TGTGCCTGGAGTGTCTCACAAGCCCTAGGCTACACCTTC. This translates into CAWSVSQALGYTF.

This chain connects TRBV11-3 to TRBJ2-1; TRBD2 aligns across 11 bases. V lost 8 bases, J lost 5 bases, and 2 bases stayed unmatched. The CDR3 totals 13 residues. The germline V gene has CDR1 SGHNT and CDR2 YENEEA. For the CDR3, the DNA is TGTGCCAGCGGACTAGCGGGTAACAATGAGCAGTTCTTC. Translation gives CASGLAGNNEQFF.

J is TRBJ2-7 and V is TRBV23-1; 10 bases are a match to TRBD2. TRBV23-1 is an open reading frame whose function is uncertain. Trimming took 8 bases from V and 0 from J; bases not matched to a gene: 16. The CDR3 consists of 18 residues. The CDR3 coding sequence is TGCGCCAGCTCCCCCCTCCTAGCGGGAGCCCAGAGCTCCTACGAGCAGTACTTC. Its protein is CASSPLLAGAQSSYEQYF.

V and J are TRBV7-2 and TRBJ1-2; possible D gene TRBD1, 6 bases. CDR1 is SGHTA and CDR2 is FQGNSA in the germline V gene. The CDR3 is made up of 14 amino acids. The V and J ends lost 7 bases and 4 bases respectively, with 16 bases between them. The CDR3 region is CASTPTGHSYGYTF. The CDR3, as DNA: TGTGCCAGCACCCCAACGGGACACTCCTATGGCTACACCTTC.

The rearrangement uses TRBV15 and TRBJ1-1, with D possibly matching TRBD1 (5 bases). Trimming took 3 bases from V and 5 from J, leaving 16 bases between them. Germline V gene lookup returns CDR1 LNHNV and CDR2 YYDKDF (reference sequence). The CDR3 is made up of 15 amino acids. The CDR3 spells CATSRGMAGGTEAFF. CDR3 DNA sequence: TGTGCCACCAGCAGGGGGATGGCGGGGGGGACTGAAGCTTTCTTT.

The chain combines TRBV10-3 with TRBJ2-7, with 13 nucleotides matching TRBD2. The CDR3 sequence is 12 residues long. Looked up from germline, CDR1 is ENHRY and CDR2 is SYGVKD. Losses at the gene ends were 6 bases for V and 12 bases for J; bases not matched to a gene: 5. This CDR3 reads CAISQGLAGLYF. The CDR3 DNA sequence: TGTGCCATCAGCCAGGGACTAGCGGGGTTGTACTTC.

The chain combines TRBV28 with TRBJ1-1, with D perhaps TRBD1 (5 bases). V lost 3 bases, J lost 3 bases, and 11 bases lay in between. The CDR3 loop spans 14 amino acids. CDR1 MDHEN and CDR2 SYDVKM come from the germline V gene. CDR3 in DNA: TGTGCCAGCAGTTTGGGGGGGAGATACACTGAAGCTTTCTTT. This translates into CASSLGGRYTEAFF. Together with reference TRBV28 and TRBJ1-1, the CDR3 gives the full variable domain: DVKVTQSSRYLVKRTGEKVFLECVQDMDHENMFWYRQDPGLGLRLIYFSYDVKMKEKGDIPEGYSVSREKKERFSLILESASTNQTSMYLCASSLGGRYTEAFFGQGTRLTVV.

The chain links TRBV6-1 to TRBJ2-4; D gene ambiguous. Germline V gene sequence: CDR1 MNHNS, CDR2 SASEGT. V was shortened by 1 base and J by 8 bases, with 3 bases between the two germline ends. The CDR3 consists of 11 residues. This chain's CDR3 is CASSEVHIQYF. As DNA, the CDR3 is TGTGCCAGCAGTGAAGTCCACATTCAGTACTTC.

The CDR3 spells CASSLTGDLNLSGNTIYF. Written as DNA, the CDR3 is TGTGCCAGCAGCTTAACAGGGGACTTAAACCTCTCTGGAAACACCATATATTTT. The chain has TRBV11-2 and TRBJ1-3; 7 bases fit TRBD1. The CDR3 is 18 amino acids. V shed 2 bases and J 0 bases; nucleotides not matched to a gene: 10. Per the germline V gene, CDR1 is SGHAT and CDR2 is FQNNGV.

The rearrangement uses TRBV19 and TRBJ1-2, with 11 bases lining up with TRBD1. This CDR3 is 16 amino acids long. Germline assignment: CDR1 LNHDA and CDR2 SQIVND (reference sequence). V shed 2 bases, J shed 3 bases, and the junction held 5 bases outside the gene matches. The CDR3 reads CASSIPRTGGDYGYTF. Written as DNA, the CDR3 is TGTGCCAGTAGTATACCCCGGACAGGGGGCGACTATGGCTACACCTTC. Supplemented by reference TRBV19 and TRBJ1-2, the full variable domain reads DGGITQSPKYLFRKEGQNVTLSCEQNLNHDAMYWYRQDPGQGLRLIYYSQIVNDFQKGDIAEGYSVSREKKESFPLTVTSAQKNPTAFYLCASSIPRTGGDYGYTFGSGTRLTVV.

This clone occurred a few times. The CDR3 nucleotides read TGTGCCAGCAGCTCTACGGGACTAGCGGGAGGACAGGAGACCCAGTACTTC. Its protein product is CASSSTGLAGGQETQYF. V gene TRBV7-9 combines with J gene TRBJ2-5; TRBD2 aligns across 15 bases. V lost 4 bases and J lost 5; bases outside the gene matches: 8. The length of the CDR3 is 17 residues. Germline V gives CDR1 SEHNR, CDR2 FQNEAQ (reference sequence).

This chain links TRBV5-6 with TRBJ1-2; 7 positions agree with TRBD1. The V gene's germline CDR1 is SGHDT and CDR2 YYEEEE. Trimming took 4 bases from V and 6 from J; bases not matched to a gene: 6. The CDR3 is 13 amino acids. The CDR3 DNA is TGTGCCAGCAGCCCCTCAGGGGGAAATGGCTACACCTTC. This gives the protein CASSPSGGNGYTF.

V and J are TRBV7-9 and TRBJ1-2; D ambiguous. The CDR3 has 14 residues. Germline V gives CDR1 SEHNR, CDR2 FQNEAQ (reference sequence). The V and J ends lost 0 bases and 6 bases respectively, with 11 bases between them. The CDR3 DNA reads as TGTGCCAGCAGCTTAGCGGCGGGATCGCATGGCTACACCTTC. Its protein product is CASSLAAGSHGYTF.

The chain uses TRBV12-3 or TRBV12-4 and TRBJ1-2; 8 nucleotides align to TRBD1. Germline trimming cut 5 bases from V and 6 bases from J; bases unmatched to any gene: 5. The CDR3 has 13 amino acids. The CDR3 DNA reads TGTGCCAGCAGTCAACAGGGGGGCAATGGCTACACCTTC. This sequence encodes CASSQQGGNGYTF.

This clone was recorded a few times. The chain couples TRBV6-6 to TRBJ2-7; TRBD2 agrees at 9 bases. Germline V CDR1 and CDR2: MNHNY, SVGAGI (reference sequence). V lost 0 bases, J lost 3 bases, and 6 bases stayed unmatched. This CDR3 has 16 amino acids. The CDR3 region has the DNA TGTGCCAGCAGTTACTCGATTAGCGGGGGAAACTACGAGCAGTACTTC. Amino acids: CASSYSISGGNYEQYF.

The chain links TRBV7-9 to TRBJ1-3; D gene uncertain. Germline CDR1 and CDR2: SEHNR and FQNEAQ (reference sequence). V was pared by 1 base and J by 0 bases, with 7 bases between. The CDR3 runs to 15 residues. CDR3 region: CASSLVGNSGNTIYF. CDR3 nucleotide sequence: TGTGCCAGCAGCTTAGTAGGAAACTCTGGAAACACCATATATTTT.

This chain connects TRBV3-1 (or the pseudogene TRBV3-2) to TRBJ1-1; TRBD1 agrees at 8 bases. Germline CDR1 reads LGHDT; CDR2 reads YNNKEL (reference sequence). This CDR3 spans 16 amino acids. V dropped 1 base and J dropped 0; count of bases not matched to a gene: 4. The CDR3 loop reads CASSQAPGQVNTEAFF. As DNA, the CDR3 is TGTGCCAGCAGCCAAGCTCCGGGACAGGTGAACACTGAAGCTTTCTTT.